These T cell receptor beta chains were read from a single sample in a study of cytomegalovirus exposure and HLA in healthy donors. The assay was immunoSEQ multiplex PCR, and TCRdb's table has in-frame clones only and misses some. Of about 150,000 clones in the sample, more than 70% were seen once. Sequenced input: PBMCs. These receptors were collected from a man aged 18 to 29 in good health and CMV-seropositive. The CDR3 runs from the conserved cysteine through the conserved F or W. The D gene is left open where the match is weak. Size is omitted from some rows. Given values are once, few, many or a class for expanded clones.

>TRBJ1-5|18|.|TRBV19|once
TGTGCCAGTAGTATAAGGATAGGGGGATTGGTCTTTCGGCAGCCCCAGCATTTT
CASSIRIGGLVFRQPQHF
>TRBJ2-3|14|TRBD2|TRBV9|.
TGTGCCAGCAGCGTAGGAGCGGGAGCGGATACGCAGTATTTT
CASSVGAGADTQYF
>TRBJ2-6|19|TRBD1|TRBV5-5|.
TGTGCCAGCAGCCCGGGACAGGGGGCCGACCTCTCTGGGGCCAACGTCCTGACTTTC
CASSPGQGADLSGANVLTF
>TRBJ1-1|12|.|TRBV29-1|.
TGCAGCGGTACAGTGTTGCCCACTGAAGCTTTCTTT
CSGTVLPTEAFF
>TRBJ1-1|15|.|TRBV7-2|once
TGTGCCAGCAGCTTAGATCAGGGGTCTTACACTGAAGCTTTCTTT
CASSLDQGSYTEAFF
>TRBJ1-1|15|TRBD1|TRBV5-1|few
TGCGCCAGCAGCTTGGACAGGGGTATGAACACTGAAGCTTTCTTT
CASSLDRGMNTEAFF
>TRBJ2-1|16|TRBD2|TRBV5-1|.
TGCGCCAGCAGCTTGGGACTAGCGGTAGCCTACAATGAGCAGTTCTTC
CASSLGLAVAYNEQFF
>TRBJ2-4|16|.|TRBV2|.
TGTGCCAGCAGTGAAGAGAACTTTCTAGCCAAAAACATTCAGTACTTC
CASSEENFLAKNIQYF
>TRBJ2-1|17|TRBD2|TRBV6-1|.
TGTGCCAGCAGTGAAGTTTGGGGGGGAGGCCCCTACAATGAGCAGTTCTTC
CASSEVWGGGPYNEQFF
>TRBJ2-1|13|.|TRBV10-3|.
TGTGCCATCAGTGAGGAGCGGTGGGATGAGCAGTTCTTC
CAISEERWDEQFF
>TRBJ2-2|17|TRBD2|TRBV19|.
TGTGCCAGTAGTACCCTCCCGGGCGGGAGGGCCCCCGGGGAGCTGTTTTTT
CASSTLPGGRAPGELFF
>TRBJ2-2|16|TRBD2|TRBV5-4|.
TGTGCCAGCAGCTTGTCACTAGCGGGAGATACCGGGGAGCTGTTTTTT
CASSLSLAGDTGELFF
>TRBJ2-3|15|TRBD1|TRBV15|.
TGTGCCACCGCCAAGACCGGGACAGGGGCAGATACGCAGTATTTT
CATAKTGTGADTQYF
>TRBJ2-7|15|.|TRBV7-3|few
TGTGCCAGCAGCTTACTAGCCGAAAGCTCCTACGAGCAGTACTTC
CASSLLAESSYEQYF
>TRBJ2-7|15|TRBD1|TRBV18|.
TGTGCCAGCTCACCAATAGTCGACAGGGCTAACGAGCAGTACTTC
CASSPIVDRANEQYF
>TRBJ1-2|14|TRBD1|TRBV6-5|.
TGTGCCAGCAGCCGTGGACAGGCCTCGGGTGGCTACACCTTC
CASSRGQASGGYTF
>TRBJ2-5|16|.|TRBV29-1|.
TGCAGCGTTGAAATTAGGTACCGGACTCCGCAAGAGACCCAGTACTTC
CSVEIRYRTPQETQYF
>TRBJ2-5|14|TRBD2|TRBV5-1|.
TGCGCCAGCAGCTTGACTAGCGGGAGGGAGACCCAGTACTTC
CASSLTSGRETQYF
>TRBJ2-7|15|TRBD1|TRBV6-5|.
TGTGCCAGCAGTTACCGGGGACAGGGCGGCTACGAGCAGTACTTC
CASSYRGQGGYEQYF
>TRBJ2-7|14|TRBD2|TRBV28|.
TGTGCCAGCAGTCTTCAGCGGGACTCCTACGAGCAGTACTTC
CASSLQRDSYEQYF
>TRBJ2-7|16|TRBD2|TRBV4-1|.
TGCGCCAGCAGCCCCTACCCAGCGGGACTCGCCTACGAGCAGTACTTC
CASSPYPAGLAYEQYF
>TRBJ1-2|15|.|TRBV11-2|.
TGTGCCAGCAGCTCCGAGACAGGACGTTTCTATGGCTACACCTTC
CASSSETGRFYGYTF
>TRBJ1-4|14|TRBD1|TRBV30|.
TGTGCCTGGGAAGAGGGACAGGGGAACGAAAAACTGTTTTTT
CAWEEGQGNEKLFF
>TRBJ2-1|16|.|TRBV21-1|.
TGTGCCAGCAGCAAAGCTCAGCGGAGTAACTACAATGAGCAGTTCTTC
CASSKAQRSNYNEQFF